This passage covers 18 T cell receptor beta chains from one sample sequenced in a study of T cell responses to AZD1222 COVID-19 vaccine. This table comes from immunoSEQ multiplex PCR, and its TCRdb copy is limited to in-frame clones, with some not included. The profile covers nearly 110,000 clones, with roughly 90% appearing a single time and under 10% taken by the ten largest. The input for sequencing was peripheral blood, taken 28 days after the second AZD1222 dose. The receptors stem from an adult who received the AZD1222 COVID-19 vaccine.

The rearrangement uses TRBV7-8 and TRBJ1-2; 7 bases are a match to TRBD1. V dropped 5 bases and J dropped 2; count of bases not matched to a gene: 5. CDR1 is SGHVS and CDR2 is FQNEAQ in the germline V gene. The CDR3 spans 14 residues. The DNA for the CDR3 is TGTGCCAGCAGCCCCCAGACAGGGAACTATGGCTACACCTTC. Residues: CASSPQTGNYGYTF.

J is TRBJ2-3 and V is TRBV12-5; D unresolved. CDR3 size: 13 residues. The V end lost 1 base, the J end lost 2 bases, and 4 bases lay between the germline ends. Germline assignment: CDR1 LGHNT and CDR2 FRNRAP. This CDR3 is CASGLGPTDTQYF. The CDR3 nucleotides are TGTGCTAGTGGTTTGGGTCCCACAGATACGCAGTATTTT.

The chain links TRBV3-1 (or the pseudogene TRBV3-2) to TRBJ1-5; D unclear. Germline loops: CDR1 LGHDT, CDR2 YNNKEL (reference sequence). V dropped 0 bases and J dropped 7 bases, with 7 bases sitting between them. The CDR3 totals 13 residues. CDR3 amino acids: CASSQDIAQPQHF. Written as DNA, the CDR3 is TGTGCCAGCAGCCAAGATATCGCGCAGCCCCAGCATTTT.

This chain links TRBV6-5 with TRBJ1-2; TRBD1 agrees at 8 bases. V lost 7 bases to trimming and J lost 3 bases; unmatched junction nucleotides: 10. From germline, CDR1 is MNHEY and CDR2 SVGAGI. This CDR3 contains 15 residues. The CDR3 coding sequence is TGTGCCAGCACCACAGGGGGGGGATTCGACTATGGCTACACCTTC. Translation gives CASTTGGGFDYGYTF.

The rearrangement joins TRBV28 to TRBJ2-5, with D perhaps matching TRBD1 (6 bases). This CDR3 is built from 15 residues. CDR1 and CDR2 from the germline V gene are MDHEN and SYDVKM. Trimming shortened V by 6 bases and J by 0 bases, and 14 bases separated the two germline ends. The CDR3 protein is CASSGPGTNQETQYF. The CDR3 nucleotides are TGTGCCAGCAGCGGCCCCGGGACAAACCAAGAGACCCAGTACTTC.

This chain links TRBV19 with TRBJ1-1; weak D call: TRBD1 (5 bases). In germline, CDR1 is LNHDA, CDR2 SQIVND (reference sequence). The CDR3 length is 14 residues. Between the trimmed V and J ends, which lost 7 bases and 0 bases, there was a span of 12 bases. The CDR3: CASKGLRMNTEAFF. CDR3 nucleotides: TGTGCCAGTAAGGGGTTACGAATGAACACTGAAGCTTTCTTT.

Written as DNA, the CDR3 is TGTGCCAGTAGTATTATGGGACAGAGACAGTACTTC. As protein: CASSIMGQRQYF. The chain links TRBV19 to TRBJ2-7, with 7 positions matching TRBD1. This CDR3 comprises 12 residues. J gave up 10 bases and V 3 bases, and 6 bases lay outside the gene matches. Germline CDR1 and CDR2: LNHDA and SQIVND (reference sequence).

In nucleotides, the CDR3 is TGTGCCAGCAGCTTGGAGGGACTAGCGGGAGAGGGAGAGCAGTACTTC. It encodes CASSLEGLAGEGEQYF. This chain links TRBV5-4 with TRBJ2-7, with 14 bases aligning to TRBD2. J was trimmed by 7 bases and V by 0 bases; bases with no gene match: 6. The V gene's germline CDR1 is SGHNT and CDR2 YYREEE (reference sequence). The CDR3 has 16 residues.

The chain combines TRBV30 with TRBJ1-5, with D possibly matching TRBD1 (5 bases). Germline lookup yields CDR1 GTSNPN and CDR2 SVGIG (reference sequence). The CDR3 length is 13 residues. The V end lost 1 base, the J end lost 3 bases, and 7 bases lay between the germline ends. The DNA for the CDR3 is TGTGCCTGGAGTGGAGGGACCAATCAGCCCCAGCATTTT. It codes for CAWSGGTNQPQHF.

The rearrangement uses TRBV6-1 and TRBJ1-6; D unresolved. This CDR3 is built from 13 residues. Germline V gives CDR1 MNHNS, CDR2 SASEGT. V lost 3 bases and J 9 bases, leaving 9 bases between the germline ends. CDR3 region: CASSDGSSSPLHF. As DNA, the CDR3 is TGTGCCAGCAGTGATGGTTCGTCTTCACCCCTCCACTTT.

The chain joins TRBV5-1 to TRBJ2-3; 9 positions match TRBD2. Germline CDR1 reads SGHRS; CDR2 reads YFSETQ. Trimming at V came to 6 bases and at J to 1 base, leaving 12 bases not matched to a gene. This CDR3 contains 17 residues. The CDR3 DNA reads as TGCGCCAGCAACATCCGGAGGGTAGCGGGGGGCACAGATACGCAGTATTTT. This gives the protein CASNIRRVAGGTDTQYF.

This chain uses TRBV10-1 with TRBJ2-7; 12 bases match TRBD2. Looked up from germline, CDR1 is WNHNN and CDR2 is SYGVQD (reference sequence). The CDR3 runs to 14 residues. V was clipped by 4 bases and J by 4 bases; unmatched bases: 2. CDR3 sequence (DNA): TGCGCCAGCAGTGTGACTAGCGGGAGATACGAGCAGTACTTC. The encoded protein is CASSVTSGRYEQYF.

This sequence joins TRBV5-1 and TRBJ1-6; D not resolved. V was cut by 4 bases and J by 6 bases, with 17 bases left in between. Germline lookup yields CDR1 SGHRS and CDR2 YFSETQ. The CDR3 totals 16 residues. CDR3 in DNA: TGCGCCAGCAGCCCAGAGACCGGAAATTTTAATTCACCCCTCCACTTT. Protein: CASSPETGNFNSPLHF. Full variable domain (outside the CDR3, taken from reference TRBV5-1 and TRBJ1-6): KAGVTQTPRYLIKTRGQQVTLSCSPISGHRSVSWYQQTPGQGLQFLFEYFSETQRNKGNFPGRFSGRQFSNSRSEMNVSTLELGDSALYLCASSPETGNFNSPLHFGNGTRLTVT.

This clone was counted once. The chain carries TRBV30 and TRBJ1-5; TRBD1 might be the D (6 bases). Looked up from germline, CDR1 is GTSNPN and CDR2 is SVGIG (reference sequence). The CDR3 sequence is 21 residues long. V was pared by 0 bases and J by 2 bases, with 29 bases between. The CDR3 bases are TGTGCCTGGAGTGTACGTAATGGATTGAGAACGGGACCAGGGGGCAATCAGCCCCAGCATTTT. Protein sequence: CAWSVRNGLRTGPGGNQPQHF. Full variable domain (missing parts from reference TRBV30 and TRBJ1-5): SQTIHQWPATLVQPVGSPLSLECTVEGTSNPNLYWYRQAAGRGLQLLFYSVGIGQISSEVPQNLSASRPQDRQFILSSKKLLLSDSGFYLCAWSVRNGLRTGPGGNQPQHFGDGTRLSIL.

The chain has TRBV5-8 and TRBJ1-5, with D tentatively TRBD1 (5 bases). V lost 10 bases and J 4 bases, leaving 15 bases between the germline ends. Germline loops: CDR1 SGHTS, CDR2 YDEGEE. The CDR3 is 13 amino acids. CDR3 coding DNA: TGTGCCTCAGCCTCCGGGGGTAATCAGCCCCAGCATTTT. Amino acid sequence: CASASGGNQPQHF.

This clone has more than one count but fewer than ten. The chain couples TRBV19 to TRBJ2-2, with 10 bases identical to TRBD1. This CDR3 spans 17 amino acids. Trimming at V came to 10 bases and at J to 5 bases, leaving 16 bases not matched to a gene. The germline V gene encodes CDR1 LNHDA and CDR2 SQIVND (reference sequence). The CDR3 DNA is TGTGCCACCCATAGACTCTTGACAGGGGGCAAAACCGGGGAGCTGTTTTTT. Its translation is CATHRLLTGGKTGELFF.

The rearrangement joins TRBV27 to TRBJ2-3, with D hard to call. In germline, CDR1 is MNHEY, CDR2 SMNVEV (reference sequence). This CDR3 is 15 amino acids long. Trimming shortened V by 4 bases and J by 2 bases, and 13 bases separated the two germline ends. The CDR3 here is CASSSKGRYTDTQYF. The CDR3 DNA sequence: TGTGCCAGCAGTTCAAAGGGCAGATACACAGATACGCAGTATTTT.

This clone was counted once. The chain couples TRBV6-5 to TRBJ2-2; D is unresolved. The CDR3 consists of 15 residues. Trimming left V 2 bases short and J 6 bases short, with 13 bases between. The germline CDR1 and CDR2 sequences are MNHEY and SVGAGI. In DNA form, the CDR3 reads TGTGCCAGCAGTTACCTGGTTTTGGTCCCCGGGGAGCTGTTTTTT. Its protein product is CASSYLVLVPGELFF.